This is a list of T cell receptor beta chains from one sample in a study of blood T cell repertoires in COVID-19. Clones were read by immunoSEQ multiplex PCR, and TCRdb kept only the in-frame ones, dropping some. The sample gives some 45,000 clones, about four fifths of which show up once; 23% is in the top ten. The sample consisted of peripheral blood. These TCRs come from a woman aged 55-70 years with acute or convalescent COVID-19. CDR3s include the opening cysteine and the closing phenylalanine or tryptophan. A D gene is named only where the DNA matches it firmly. Part of the rows lack a size; the others show once, few, many or a class for expanded clones.

TRBV27	-	TRBJ1-6	-	CASSQYRDSPLHF	TGTGCCAGCAGCCAATACAGGGATTCACCCCTCCACTTT
TRBV5-8	-	TRBJ1-1	few	CASSLVGPQVNTEAFF	TGTGCCAGCAGCTTGGTAGGTCCGCAGGTGAACACTGAAGCTTTCTTT
TRBV10-3	TRBD2	TRBJ2-3	-	CAISESTSGATDTQYF	TGTGCCATCAGTGAGTCAACTAGCGGGGCAACAGATACGCAGTATTTT
TRBV18	-	TRBJ1-3	-	CASSPEGRAGNTIYF	TGTGCCAGCTCACCGGAAGGCAGGGCTGGAAACACCATATATTTT
TRBV7-3	TRBD2	TRBJ2-5	-	CASSSGLAVLQETQYF	TGTGCCAGCAGCTCCGGACTAGCGGTTCTCCAAGAGACCCAGTACTTC
TRBV19	-	TRBJ2-7	-	CASSTSRGDEQYF	TGTGCCAGTAGTACCTCCAGGGGCGACGAGCAGTACTTC
TRBV7-7	TRBD2	TRBJ2-3	-	CASSTGLAGATDTQYF	TGTGCTAGCAGCACAGGACTAGCGGGGGCCACAGATACGCAGTATTTT
TRBV7-2	TRBD1	TRBJ1-2	few	CASHPISGGIGYTF	TGTGCCAGTCACCCTATTTCAGGGGGCATTGGCTACACCTTC
TRBV19	-	TRBJ1-2	once	CASTPRDSGGTNYGYTF	TGTGCCAGTACCCCCCGGGATTCGGGGGGAACTAACTATGGCTACACCTTC
TRBV29-1	-	TRBJ1-1	-	CSVKRAGNTEAFF	TGCAGCGTTAAGAGGGCGGGGAACACTGAAGCTTTCTTT
TRBV7-3	-	TRBJ2-3	-	CASSLRGPSDTQYF	TGTGCCAGCAGCTTAAGGGGGCCGTCAGATACGCAGTATTTT
TRBV29-1	-	TRBJ2-7	-	CSVGTTGEQYF	TGCAGCGTTGGTACAACCGGGGAGCAGTACTTC
TRBV29-1	-	TRBJ1-5	once	CSIREGINQPQHF	TGCAGCATCAGGGAGGGGATCAATCAGCCCCAGCATTTT
TRBV3-1/TRBV3-2	TRBD1	TRBJ2-7	-	CASSQELYRGQRYEQYF	TGTGCCAGCAGCCAAGAGCTCTACAGGGGGCAACGGTACGAGCAGTACTTC
TRBV24-1	-	TRBJ2-1	-	CATSAPDNNEQFF	TGTGCCACCAGTGCCCCGGACAACAATGAGCAGTTCTTC
TRBV6-6	TRBD1	TRBJ2-7	few	CASSSGGYEQYF	TGTGCCAGCAGCTCAGGGGGCTACGAGCAGTACTTC
TRBV6-4	TRBD2	TRBJ2-7	few	CASSDSPGGSNEQYF	TGTGCCAGCAGTGACTCCCCGGGGGGGTCCAACGAGCAGTACTTC
TRBV5-1	TRBD1	TRBJ2-3	-	CASSLQGSTDTQYF	TGCGCCAGCAGCTTACAGGGGTCGACAGATACGCAGTATTTT
TRBV6-1	-	TRBJ1-5	-	CASSERGYGSNQPQHF	TGTGCCAGCAGTGAAAGGGGGTACGGTAGCAATCAGCCCCAGCATTTT
TRBV11-2	-	TRBJ2-3	-	CASSWAGRSDTQYF	TGTGCCAGCAGCTGGGCGGGGAGATCAGATACGCAGTATTTT
TRBV7-8	TRBD1	TRBJ1-1	-	CASSSQGAPEAFF	TGTGCCAGCAGCTCACAGGGGGCCCCTGAAGCTTTCTTT
TRBV4-1	-	TRBJ2-2	-	CASSQGQDHTGELFF	TGCGCCAGCAGCCAAGGACAGGACCATACCGGGGAGCTGTTTTTT
TRBV2	-	TRBJ2-1	-	CASSTDRNNEQFF	TGTGCCAGCAGTACCGACAGAAACAATGAGCAGTTCTTC
TRBV5-1	TRBD1	TRBJ2-7	-	CASSLGTERDYEQYF	TGCGCCAGCAGCTTAGGGACAGAAAGGGACTACGAGCAGTACTTC
TRBV2	TRBD1	TRBJ1-5	-	CASSSDRAGNQPQHF	TGTGCCAGCAGTAGTGACAGGGCGGGCAATCAGCCCCAGCATTTT
TRBV4-3	TRBD2	TRBJ2-7	-	CASSQGLAGLSYEQYF	TGCGCCAGCAGCCAAGGACTAGCGGGGTTATCCTACGAGCAGTACTTC
TRBV5-6	-	TRBJ1-1	-	CASSLGDGELAEAFF	TGTGCCAGCAGCTTGGGAGACGGGGAGTTGGCTGAAGCTTTCTTT
TRBV2	-	TRBJ1-3	-	CASSVGQAAAFSGNTIYF	TGTGCCAGCAGTGTGGGGCAGGCCGCCGCCTTTTCTGGAAACACCATATATTTT
TRBV10-3	-	TRBJ1-1	-	CAISGGSRGRAVNTEAFF	TGTGCCATCAGTGGGGGGTCCCGGGGGAGAGCAGTGAACACTGAAGCTTTCTTT
TRBV5-1	TRBD2	TRBJ2-1	-	CASSLGGLAGGHRYNEQFF	TGCGCCAGCAGCTTAGGTGGACTAGCGGGGGGCCACAGATACAATGAGCAGTTCTTC
TRBV27	-	TRBJ1-5	few	CASSLLGANQPQHF	TGTGCCAGCAGTTTATTGGGGGCCAATCAGCCCCAGCATTTT
TRBV7-3	-	TRBJ2-1	-	CASSLSGGNEQFF	TGTGCCAGCAGCTTATCAGGAGGCAATGAGCAGTTCTTC
TRBV7-2	TRBD2	TRBJ2-3	-	CASSASGGPTDTQYF	TGTGCCAGCAGCGCAAGCGGGGGGCCGACAGATACGCAGTATTTT
TRBV7-2	-	TRBJ2-4	-	CASSLSGVAKNIQYF	TGTGCCAGCAGCTTGAGCGGTGTAGCCAAAAACATTCAGTACTTC
TRBV29-1	-	TRBJ2-4	-	CSVAYRDSIQYF	TGCAGCGTTGCTTACCGGGACTCCATTCAGTACTTC
TRBV2	-	TRBJ1-6	-	CASRESSYNSPLHF	TGTGCCAGCCGGGAGAGCTCCTATAATTCACCCCTCCACTTT
TRBV4-3	TRBD2	TRBJ2-1	-	CASSQNTGGSYNEQFF	TGCGCCAGCAGCCAAAATACGGGGGGGTCCTACAATGAGCAGTTCTTC
TRBV5-1	-	TRBJ1-1	-	CASSSDSTNTEAFF	TGCGCCAGCAGCTCCGACAGTACGAACACTGAAGCTTTCTTT
TRBV11-2	TRBD1	TRBJ2-1	once	CASSSQGVNEQFF	TGTGCCAGCAGCTCACAGGGGGTCAATGAGCAGTTCTTC
TRBV6-2/TRBV6-3	TRBD1	TRBJ1-5	once	CASSSDGTGISNQPQHF	TGTGCCAGCAGTTCCGATGGGACAGGGATAAGCAATCAGCCCCAGCATTTT
TRBV11-2	-	TRBJ1-1	-	CASSFASETFF	TGTGCCAGCAGCTTTGCCTCAGAAACTTTCTTT
TRBV25-1	-	TRBJ1-2	-	CASSEYESVRDYGYTF	TGTGCCAGCAGTGAATATGAAAGTGTCAGGGACTATGGCTACACCTTC
TRBV7-6	-	TRBJ2-1	-	CASSPGSAEQFF	TGTGCCAGCAGCCCGGGGAGCGCGGAGCAGTTCTTC